This T cell receptor beta chain stems from a study of shared clonotypes between healthy human individuals. Study-level information: There were three CD4 naive, three CD4 memory, two CD8 naive and one CD8 memory plates per donor. Study-level findings and limits: In having few donors, the study represented limited genetic and exposure-history diversity. Shared clonotypes: 4.5% to 6% naive CD4, around 3.5% naive CD8, 2.3% memory CD4, 0.35% to 0.5% memory CD8.

Measured with immunoSEQ multiplex PCR; TCRdb has only the in-frame clones, and not every one. Here the sample spans some 980,000 clones, roughly 72% being singletons. Worth noting for this clone: Its antigen remains unknown.

CDR1 SGHVS and CDR2 FQNEAQ come from the germline V gene. The CDR3 is 13 amino acids. J gave up 2 bases and V 9 bases, and 6 bases lay outside the gene matches. In the CD4+ fraction, cells were divided into CD45RA+ naive and CD45RA-negative memory subsets. Sequencing was performed on memory CD4+ T cells sorted from blood. Described subset: CD45RA-negative fraction. This clonotype was sampled from a man between 18 and 35 years old in good health. This chain uses TRBV7-8 with TRBJ2-5; 7 bases are shared with TRBD1. The CDR3 spells CASRHRGQETQYF. CDR3 bases: TGTGCCAGTAGACACAGGGGTCAAGAGACCCAGTACTTC.